The entry that follows covers one T cell receptor (beta chain) sequence. V was clipped by 7 bases and J by 8 bases, with 11 bases between them. Germline V gene sequence: CDR1 SNHLY, CDR2 FYNNEI. The CDR3 totals 12 residues. Profiled with immunoSEQ multiplex PCR; TCRdb holds only in-frame clones, not every one. The table lists 300,000 to 400,000 clones, 85% of them singletons. This specimen comes from a study of blood T cell repertoires in COVID-19. The chain recombines TRBV2 with TRBJ1-4; D possibly corresponds to TRBD1 (5 bases). The sample taken for sequencing was PBMCs or T cells enriched from blood (not recorded which). The origin of this receptor is a woman aged 25 to 39 who had been exposed to COVID-19. Here the CDR3 DNA reads TGTGCCAGCAAGGGGTTTGGGGAAAAACTGTTTTTT. Amino acids: CASKGFGEKLFF. The full variable domain, completed using reference TRBV2 and TRBJ1-4, is EPEVTQTPSHQVTQMGQEVILRCVPISNHLYFYWYRQILGQKVEFLVSFYNNEISEKSEIFDDQFSVERPDGSNFTLKIRSTKLEDSAMYFCASKGFGEKLFFGSGTQLSVL.